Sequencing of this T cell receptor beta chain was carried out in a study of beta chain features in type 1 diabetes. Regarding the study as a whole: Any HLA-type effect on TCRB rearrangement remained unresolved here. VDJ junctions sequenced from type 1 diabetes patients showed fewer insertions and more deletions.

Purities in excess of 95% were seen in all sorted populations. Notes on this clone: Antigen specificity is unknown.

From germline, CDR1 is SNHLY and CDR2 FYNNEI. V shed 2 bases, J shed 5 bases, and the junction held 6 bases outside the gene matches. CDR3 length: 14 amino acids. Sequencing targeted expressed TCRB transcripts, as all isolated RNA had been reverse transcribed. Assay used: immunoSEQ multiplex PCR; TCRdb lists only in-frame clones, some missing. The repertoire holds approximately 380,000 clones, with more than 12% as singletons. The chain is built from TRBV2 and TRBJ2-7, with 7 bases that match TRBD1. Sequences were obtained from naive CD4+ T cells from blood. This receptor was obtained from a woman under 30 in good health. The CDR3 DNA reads TGTGCCAGCAGTGAAATGAGGGGGCAGGACGAGCAGTACTTC. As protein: CASSEMRGQDEQYF.